The entry that follows covers one T cell receptor beta chain sequence. Its antigen is unidentified. One entry per CDR3 protein, called by TCRdb with MiXCR from the reads. This repertoire shows some 920,000 distinct CDR3 sequences, approximately 33% found once; its top ten account for 10% to 15%. This entry is derived from a study of T cell repertoires in cytomegalovirus infection. At the level of the study: Recently identified HLA-C-restricted CMV epitopes and well-studied HLA-B-restricted CMV epitopes were used by the study. Public TCR beta signature analysis indicated the presence of both CMV infection and matching HLA type.

CDR3 length: 14 amino acids. V dropped 4 bases and J dropped 9; count of bases not matched to a gene: 9. Germline values: CDR1 MNHNY, CDR2 SVGAGI (reference sequence). Study results and limitations: The ex vivo response was dominated by HLA-C-restricted CMV-specific TCR beta clonotypes.

Here the sequenced sample was cultured CD8+ T cells from PBMCs, taken from culture after CMV antigen stimulation. J is TRBJ1-5 and V is TRBV6-6; 7 nucleotides align to TRBD1. The receptor comes from a human donor in good health (CMV status not recorded). Some clones in this sample may be carry-over from other donors' samples. The CDR3 sequence is CASSSRDRSPPQHF. CDR3 nucleotides: TGTGCCAGCAGTTCCAGGGACAGATCCCCGCCCCAGCATTTT.